What follows is one TCR beta chain and its context. In the original analysis: Researchers report that nucleated cell counts were estimated from reference gene primer amplification. Assay: immunoSEQ multiplex PCR; the TCRdb copy retains only in-frame clones and omits some. For V, J and clone size, that table is used; D and trimming come from the DNA. The table has around 190,000 clones, about 88% seen once. Assignment of participants to cohorts was predicated upon participant-reported clinical history. Cohort 3 donors were reported recovered after two negative PCRs, clearance, or symptom resolution. V lost 6 bases, J lost 2 bases, and 8 bases stayed unmatched. This CDR3 region has 15 residues. The germline V gene has CDR1 SQVTM and CDR2 ANQGSEA. This sample was taken from a study of blood T cell repertoires in COVID-19. For the study at large: From T cells, B-cell-depleted T cells, or PBMCs came the material, which was cDNA or gDNA.

The specimen sequenced was PBMCs or T cells enriched from blood (not recorded which). The rearrangement joins TRBV29-1 to TRBJ1-1, with 11 nucleotides matching TRBD1. The clonotype was recovered from a woman aged 18-29 years who had recovered from COVID-19. The CDR3 region has the DNA TGCAGCGTAAACTCGGACAGGGGGCTTAACACTGAAGCTTTCTTT. As protein: CSVNSDRGLNTEAFF.